Listed below are T cell receptor beta chains from one sample, sequenced in a study of blood T cell repertoires in COVID-19. TCRdb's copy holds only in-frame clones and misses some; the assay was immunoSEQ multiplex PCR. The table has 310,000 or so clones, more than 75% seen once. The sequencing input was peripheral blood. Every receptor here comes from a woman aged 45-60 years with acute or convalescent COVID-19. Both conserved end residues are part of each CDR3. D genes are given only for firm matches.

v_call	d_call	cdr3_aa
TRBV30	TRBD2	CACSKTSGRVGELFF
TRBV28	-	CASSTGGGANYGYTF
TRBV19	TRBD1	CASSGQGGQPQHF
TRBV28	TRBD1	CASRRDRGIGYTF
TRBV12-3/TRBV12-4	-	CASQGGNEQFF
TRBV19	-	CASSIERLSAEQFF
TRBV5-4	-	CASSLAAGEYSPLHF
TRBV7-9	TRBD1	CASSRTGQWRDGYTF
TRBV5-4	-	CASSLVAGTEAFF
TRBV24-1	-	CATSDNTGQYF
TRBV2	TRBD1	CASWGQGGTNTGELFF
TRBV28	-	CASSLRGKGYTF
TRBV28	TRBD1	CASSLGTGDQPQHF
TRBV18	TRBD1	CASSPDRQRTDTQYF
TRBV5-1	TRBD2	CASSSLLAGVPDTQYF
TRBV28	-	CASSSEGRINNEQFF
TRBV10-3	-	CAISEQNSNEKLFF
TRBV5-1	TRBD1	CASSLDTGGNQPQHF
TRBV5-8	TRBD2	CASSVSVAGGSYEQYF
TRBV28	-	CASSTTPYEMPFF
TRBV2	TRBD1	CASSDSGRGSGELFF
TRBV7-2	TRBD1	CASSHRQGVRNEQFF
TRBV5-1	-	CASSLGAVSYEQYF
TRBV15	-	CATSVIGGDYGYTF
TRBV5-4	-	CASSGTPNEKLFF
TRBV28	TRBD2	CASSFSGRAVKHEQYF
TRBV7-2	TRBD2	CASSSSGSGTYNEQFF